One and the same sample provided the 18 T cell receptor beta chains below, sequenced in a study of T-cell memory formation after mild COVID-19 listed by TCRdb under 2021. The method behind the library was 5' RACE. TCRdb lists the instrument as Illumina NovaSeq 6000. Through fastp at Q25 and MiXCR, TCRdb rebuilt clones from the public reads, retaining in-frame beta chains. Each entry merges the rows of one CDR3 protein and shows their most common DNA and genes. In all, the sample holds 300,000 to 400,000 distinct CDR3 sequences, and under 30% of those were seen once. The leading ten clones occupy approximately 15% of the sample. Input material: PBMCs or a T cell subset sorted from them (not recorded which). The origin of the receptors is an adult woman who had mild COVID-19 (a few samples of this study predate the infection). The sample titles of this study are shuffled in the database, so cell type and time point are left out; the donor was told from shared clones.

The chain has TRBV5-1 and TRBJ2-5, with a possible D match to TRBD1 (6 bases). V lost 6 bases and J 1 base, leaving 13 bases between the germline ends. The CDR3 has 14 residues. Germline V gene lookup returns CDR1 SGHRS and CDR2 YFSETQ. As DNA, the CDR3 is TGCGCCAGCATGTGGACAGCAGGCCAAGAGACCCAGTACTTC. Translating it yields CASMWTAGQETQYF.

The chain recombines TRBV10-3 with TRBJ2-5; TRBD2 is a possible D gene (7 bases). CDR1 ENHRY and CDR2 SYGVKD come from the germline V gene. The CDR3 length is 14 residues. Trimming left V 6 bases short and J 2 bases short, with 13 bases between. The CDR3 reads CAIRGGGTQETQYF. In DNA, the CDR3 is TGTGCCATCAGGGGAGGGGGGACTCAAGAGACCCAGTACTTC.

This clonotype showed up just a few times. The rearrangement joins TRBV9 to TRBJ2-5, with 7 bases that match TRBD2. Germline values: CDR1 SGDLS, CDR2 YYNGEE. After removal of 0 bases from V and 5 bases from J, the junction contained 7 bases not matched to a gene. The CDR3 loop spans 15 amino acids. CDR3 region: CASSVGGSRGETQYF. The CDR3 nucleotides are TGTGCCAGCAGCGTAGGCGGGAGTCGGGGGGAGACCCAGTACTTC.

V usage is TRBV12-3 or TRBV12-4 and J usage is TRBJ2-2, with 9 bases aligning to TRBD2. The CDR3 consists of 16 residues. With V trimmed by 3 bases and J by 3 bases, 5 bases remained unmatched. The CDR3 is CASSFGGGAYTGELFF. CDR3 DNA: TGTGCCAGCAGTTTTGGCGGGGGGGCTTACACCGGGGAGCTGTTTTTT.

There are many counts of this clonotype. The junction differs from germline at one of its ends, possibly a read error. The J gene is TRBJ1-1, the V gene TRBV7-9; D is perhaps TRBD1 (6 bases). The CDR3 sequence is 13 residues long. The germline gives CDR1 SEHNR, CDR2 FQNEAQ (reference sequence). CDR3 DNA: TGTGCCAGCAGTTTAGGGCAGGGGACTGAAGCTTTCTTT. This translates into CASSLGQGTEAFF.

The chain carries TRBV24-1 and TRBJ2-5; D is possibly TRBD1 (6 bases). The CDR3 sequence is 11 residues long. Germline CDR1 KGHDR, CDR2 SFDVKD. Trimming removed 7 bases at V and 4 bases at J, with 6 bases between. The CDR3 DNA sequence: TGTGCCACCAGAGGGGGAGAGACCCAGTACTTC. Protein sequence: CATRGGETQYF.

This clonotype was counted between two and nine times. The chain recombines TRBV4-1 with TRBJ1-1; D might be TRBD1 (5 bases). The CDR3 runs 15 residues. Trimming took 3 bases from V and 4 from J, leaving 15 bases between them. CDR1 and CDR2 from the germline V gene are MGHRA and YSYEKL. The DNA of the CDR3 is TGCGCCAGCAGCCAGGGGCACGGGCCTGCCACTGAAGCTTTCTTT. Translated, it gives CASSQGHGPATEAFF.

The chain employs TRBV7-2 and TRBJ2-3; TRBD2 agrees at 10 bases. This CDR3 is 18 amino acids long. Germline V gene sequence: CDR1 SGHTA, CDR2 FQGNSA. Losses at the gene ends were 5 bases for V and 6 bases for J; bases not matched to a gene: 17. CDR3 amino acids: CASSPLGVSGRREDTQYF. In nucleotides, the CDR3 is TGTGCCAGCAGCCCCTTAGGGGTTAGCGGGAGGCGTGAGGATACGCAGTATTTT.

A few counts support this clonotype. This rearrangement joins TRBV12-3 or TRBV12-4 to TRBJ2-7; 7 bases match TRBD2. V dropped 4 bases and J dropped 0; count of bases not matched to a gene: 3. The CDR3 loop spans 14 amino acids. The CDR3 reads CASSSRGNSYEQYF. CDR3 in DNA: TGTGCCAGCAGTTCGCGGGGGAACTCCTACGAGCAGTACTTC.

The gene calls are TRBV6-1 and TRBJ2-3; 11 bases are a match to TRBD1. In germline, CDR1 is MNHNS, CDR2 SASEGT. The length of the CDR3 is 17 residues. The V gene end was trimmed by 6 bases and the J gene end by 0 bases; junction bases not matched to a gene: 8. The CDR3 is CASRAGTGGFSTDTQYF. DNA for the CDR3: TGTGCCAGCAGAGCCGGGACAGGGGGGTTTAGCACAGATACGCAGTATTTT.

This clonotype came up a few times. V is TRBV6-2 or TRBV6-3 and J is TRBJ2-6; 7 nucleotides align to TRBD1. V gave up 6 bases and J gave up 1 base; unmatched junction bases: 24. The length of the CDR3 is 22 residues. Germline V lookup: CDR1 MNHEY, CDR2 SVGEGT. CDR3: CASRRSSVRDSHIVSGANVLTF. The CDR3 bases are TGTGCCAGCAGACGAAGTTCCGTACGGGACAGCCATATTGTATCTGGGGCCAACGTCCTGACTTTC.

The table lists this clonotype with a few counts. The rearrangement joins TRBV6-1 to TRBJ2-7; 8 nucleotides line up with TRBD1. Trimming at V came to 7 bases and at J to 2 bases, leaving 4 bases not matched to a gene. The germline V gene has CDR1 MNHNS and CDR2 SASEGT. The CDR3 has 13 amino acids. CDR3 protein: CASTRGRTYEQYF. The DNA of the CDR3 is TGTGCCAGCACCAGGGGGCGTACCTACGAGCAGTACTTC.

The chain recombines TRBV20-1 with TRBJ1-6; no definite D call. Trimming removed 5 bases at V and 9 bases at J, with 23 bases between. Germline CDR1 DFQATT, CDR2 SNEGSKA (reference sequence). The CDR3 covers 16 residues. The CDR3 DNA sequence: TGCAGTGCTTCTCGTCTAGACATTGGAATTAGTTCACCCCTCCACTTT. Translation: CSASRLDIGISSPLHF.

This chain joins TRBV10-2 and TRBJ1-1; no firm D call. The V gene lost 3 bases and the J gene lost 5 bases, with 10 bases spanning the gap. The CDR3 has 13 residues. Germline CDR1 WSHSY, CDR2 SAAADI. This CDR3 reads CASSDVRGTEAFF. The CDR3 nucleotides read TGCGCCAGCAGTGACGTACGGGGTACTGAAGCTTTCTTT.

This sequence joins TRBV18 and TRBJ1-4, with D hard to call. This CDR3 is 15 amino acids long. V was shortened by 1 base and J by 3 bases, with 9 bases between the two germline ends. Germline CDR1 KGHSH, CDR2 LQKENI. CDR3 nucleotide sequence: TGTGCCAGCTCACCACAGGGTTCAGCTAATGAAAAACTGTTTTTT. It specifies CASSPQGSANEKLFF.

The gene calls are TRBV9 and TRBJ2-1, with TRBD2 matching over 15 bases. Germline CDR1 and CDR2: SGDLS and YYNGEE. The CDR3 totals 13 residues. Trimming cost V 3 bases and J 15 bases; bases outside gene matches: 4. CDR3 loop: CASSGTSGGALFF. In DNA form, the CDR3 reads TGTGCCAGCAGCGGGACTAGCGGGGGGGCCCTGTTCTTC.

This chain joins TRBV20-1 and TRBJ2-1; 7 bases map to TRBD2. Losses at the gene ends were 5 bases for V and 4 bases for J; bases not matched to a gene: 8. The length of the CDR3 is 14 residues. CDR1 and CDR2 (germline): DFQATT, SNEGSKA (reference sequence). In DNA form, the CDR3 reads TGCAGTGCTGTCGGACTAGGGAGGTACAATGAGCAGTTCTTC. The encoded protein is CSAVGLGRYNEQFF.

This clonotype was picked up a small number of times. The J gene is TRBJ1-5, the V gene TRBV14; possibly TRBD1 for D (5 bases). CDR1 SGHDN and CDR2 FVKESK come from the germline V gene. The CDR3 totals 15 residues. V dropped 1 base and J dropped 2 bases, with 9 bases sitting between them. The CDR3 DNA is TGTGCCAGCAGCCAAGGGGGGAAGGGCAATCAGCCCCAGCATTTT. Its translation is CASSQGGKGNQPQHF.